These 30 T cell receptor beta chains were sequenced from one sample in a study of blood T cell repertoires in COVID-19. Data came from immunoSEQ multiplex PCR; TCRdb stores just in-frame clones and leaves some out. The table has 70,000 or so clones, under 85% seen once. Sequencing was carried out using peripheral blood. These receptors were obtained from a man in his 60s with COVID-19, enrolled during active disease.

The chain couples TRBV11-2 to TRBJ2-3, with a weak D call TRBD1 (6 bases). The CDR3 is 15 amino acids. Germline assignment: CDR1 SGHAT and CDR2 FQNNGV. V shed 1 base and J shed 2 bases, with 10 bases lying between them. Written as DNA, the CDR3 is TGTGCCAGCAGCTTAGGTACAGGGCACACAGATACGCAGTATTTT. As protein: CASSLGTGHTDTQYF.

The chain is built from TRBV12-3 or TRBV12-4 and TRBJ2-2, with D perhaps TRBD1 (5 bases). The CDR3 length is 12 residues. Trimming stripped 6 bases from V and 8 bases from J, with 10 bases between. The DNA of the CDR3 is TGTGCCAGCAGCCCCAAGGGGGGGGAGCTGTTTTTT. It codes for CASSPKGGELFF.

This clone turned up a few times. The genes are TRBV3-1 (or the pseudogene TRBV3-2) and TRBJ1-6, with D uncertain. This CDR3 comprises 12 residues. Per germline, CDR1 LGHDT and CDR2 YNNKEL (reference sequence). Trimming cost V 3 bases and J 8 bases, with 5 bases left between them. In DNA form, the CDR3 reads TGTGCCAGCAGCCACCGGGATTCACCCCTCCACTTT. It codes for CASSHRDSPLHF.

The chain employs TRBV12-5 and TRBJ1-1, with TRBD1 matching over 7 bases. Per germline, CDR1 LGHNT and CDR2 FRNRAP. The CDR3 consists of 15 residues. J lost 4 bases, V lost 5 bases, and 10 bases had no gene match. CDR3 amino acids: CASGTDRATVTEAFF. DNA of the CDR3: TGTGCTAGTGGTACAGACAGGGCCACGGTCACTGAAGCTTTCTTT.

V usage is TRBV10-3 and J usage is TRBJ2-5; TRBD1 matches at 7 bases. Germline assignment: CDR1 ENHRY and CDR2 SYGVKD. The CDR3 consists of 15 residues. The V and J ends lost 2 bases and 2 bases, in that order; junction bases with no gene match: 5. CDR3 in DNA: TGTGCCATCAGTGAGCTACAGGGGAATCAAGAGACCCAGTACTTC. This gives the protein CAISELQGNQETQYF.

V gene TRBV4-2 combines with J gene TRBJ2-2, with 7 positions matching TRBD1. The CDR3 runs to 14 residues. V dropped 10 bases and J dropped 3; count of bases not matched to a gene: 8. CDR1 LGHNA and CDR2 YNFKEQ come from the germline V gene. The chain's CDR3 is CATKTGAYTGELFF. The CDR3 nucleotides read TGTGCCACCAAAACAGGGGCCTACACCGGGGAGCTGTTTTTT.

This clone was seen only a few times. This same CDR3 is encoded by further DNA sequences in the sample. This chain joins TRBV6-5 and TRBJ1-4, with 10 bases identical to TRBD1. Per germline, CDR1 MNHEY and CDR2 SVGAGI. The CDR3 length is 14 residues. Trimming removed 8 bases from V and 4 bases from J; junction bases left unmatched: 4. The CDR3, as DNA: TGTGCCAGCCGGGGGACAGGGGATAATGAAAAACTGTTTTTT. Translation gives CASRGTGDNEKLFF.

The chain is built from TRBV5-1 and TRBJ2-1; 7 bases map to TRBD2. The CDR3 length is 14 residues. The ends lost 4 bases at V and 15 bases at J; junction bases unmatched: 16. From germline, CDR1 is SGHRS and CDR2 YFSETQ. Written as DNA, the CDR3 is TGCGCCAGCAGCCCAACCCTGGGGGGGGGTATGAGGTTCTTC. Its protein product is CASSPTLGGGMRFF.

The chain links TRBV30 to TRBJ1-2; TRBD1 might be the D (5 bases). V was shortened by 3 bases and J by 2 bases, with 13 bases between the two germline ends. Germline V lookup: CDR1 GTSNPN, CDR2 SVGIG (reference sequence). This CDR3 is built from 14 residues. The CDR3 loop reads CAWRRGGLNYGYTF. The CDR3 coding sequence is TGTGCCTGGAGACGCGGGGGACTGAACTATGGCTACACCTTC. The variable domain in full, completed from reference TRBV30 and TRBJ1-2, reads SQTIHQWPATLVQPVGSPLSLECTVEGTSNPNLYWYRQAAGRGLQLLFYSVGIGQISSEVPQNLSASRPQDRQFILSSKKLLLSDSGFYLCAWRRGGLNYGYTFGSGTRLTVV.

This chain links TRBV6-5 with TRBJ2-1, with 15 positions matching TRBD2. The junction had 6 bases not matched to a gene; V was cut back by 6 bases and J by 12 bases. There are 14 residues in the CDR3. The V gene's germline CDR1 is MNHEY and CDR2 SVGAGI. The CDR3 DNA reads as TGTGCCAGCAGGGGAGGACTAGCGGGGGGGCGGCAGTTCTTC. Translation: CASRGGLAGGRQFF.

V gene TRBV27 combines with J gene TRBJ1-1, with a tentative D call TRBD1 (6 bases). The V and J ends lost 5 bases and 3 bases respectively, with 13 bases between them. The germline V gene encodes CDR1 MNHEY and CDR2 SMNVEV (reference sequence). The CDR3 is made up of 14 amino acids. CDR3 DNA sequence: TGTGCCAGCAGTCCAAGGGGGGGCCACACTGAAGCTTTCTTT. The encoded protein is CASSPRGGHTEAFF.

This rearrangement joins TRBV19 to TRBJ1-1; perhaps TRBD1 as D (6 bases). Trimming cost V 6 bases and J 1 base, with 12 bases left between them. Germline CDR1 is LNHDA and CDR2 is SQIVND (reference sequence). The CDR3 runs to 14 residues. In nucleotides, the CDR3 is TGTGCCAGTAGGTGGACAGAGAGGAACACTGAAGCTTTCTTT. It specifies CASRWTERNTEAFF.

The rearrangement uses TRBV5-1 and TRBJ2-1; D possibly corresponds to TRBD2 (7 bases). V was shortened by 4 bases and J by 3 bases, with 14 bases between the two germline ends. This CDR3 has 15 amino acids. Germline V gives CDR1 SGHRS, CDR2 YFSETQ. DNA of the CDR3: TGCGCCAGCAGCGACCCGGGGGGCGTCTACAATGAGCAGTTCTTC. This translates into CASSDPGGVYNEQFF.

The V and J genes are TRBV5-4 and TRBJ1-2; 7 nucleotides agree with TRBD1. The junction had 5 bases not matched to a gene; V was cut back by 0 bases and J by 3 bases. The germline CDR1 and CDR2 sequences are SGHNT and YYREEE (reference sequence). The CDR3 loop spans 15 amino acids. CDR3 region: CASSLGGQADYGYTF. The CDR3 nucleotides are TGTGCCAGCAGCTTGGGCGGACAGGCTGACTATGGCTACACCTTC. The variable domain in full, completed from reference TRBV5-4 and TRBJ1-2, reads ETGVTQSPTHLIKTRGQQVTLRCSSQSGHNTVSWYQQALGQGPQFIFQYYREEENGRGNFPPRFSGLQFPNYSSELNVNALELDDSALYLCASSLGGQADYGYTFGSGTRLTVV.

This clone was seen just once. The chain links TRBV27 to TRBJ2-3; D may be TRBD2 (5 bases). There are 13 residues in the CDR3. Germline V lookup: CDR1 MNHEY, CDR2 SMNVEV (reference sequence). V was pared by 5 bases and J by 5 bases, with 11 bases between. In DNA form, the CDR3 reads TGTGCCAGCAGTCTCTCGGGATTAGATACGCAGTATTTT. The encoded protein is CASSLSGLDTQYF.

The chain is built from TRBV7-3 and TRBJ1-2, with 10 nucleotides matching TRBD1. CDR1 and CDR2 from the germline V gene are SGHTA and FQGTGA. The length of the CDR3 is 13 residues. V lost 2 bases and J lost 8; bases outside the gene matches: 2. The CDR3 DNA reads TGTGCCAGCAGCTTAGGGACAGGGGAAGGCTACACCTTC. Translated: CASSLGTGEGYTF.

J is TRBJ2-1 and V is TRBV7-2; weak D call: TRBD1 (6 bases). Trimming pared 5 bases from V and 6 bases from J, leaving 20 bases between. CDR1 is SGHTA and CDR2 is FQGNSA in the germline V gene. The CDR3 runs 16 residues. The CDR3 region is CASSAPFGGRGNEQFF. The CDR3 DNA reads as TGTGCCAGCAGCGCCCCGTTTGGGGGCAGGGGCAATGAGCAGTTCTTC.

The rearrangement joins TRBV7-9 to TRBJ2-3; the D is unclear. The germline V gene has CDR1 SEHNR and CDR2 FQNEAQ (reference sequence). CDR3 size: 17 residues. With 3 bases removed from V and 2 bases from J, the gap between germline ends came to 18 bases. CDR3 nucleotides: TGTGCCAGCAGCTTTCCCGTGATCGCGGAGACCACAGATACGCAGTATTTT. Protein product: CASSFPVIAETTDTQYF.

The V gene is TRBV4-1, the J gene TRBJ2-2, with TRBD2 matching over 7 bases. V dropped 4 bases and J dropped 6; count of bases not matched to a gene: 2. CDR1 and CDR2 (germline): MGHRA, YSYEKL. The CDR3 is 13 residues long. CDR3 coding DNA: TGCGCCAGCAGCCTGGGAGGGGCCGGGGAGCTGTTTTTT. It encodes CASSLGGAGELFF.

The V call is TRBV16, the J call TRBJ1-2; 9 bases are shared with TRBD1. Trimming removed 4 bases from V and 3 bases from J; junction bases left unmatched: 0. The CDR3 extends over 13 amino acids. Germline V gives CDR1 KGHSY, CDR2 FQNENV. The CDR3 protein is CASSRDRDYGYTF. CDR3 coding DNA: TGTGCCAGCAGCCGGGACAGGGACTATGGCTACACCTTC.

This clone was seen once. This chain links TRBV20-1 with TRBJ2-5, with TRBD2 matching over 8 bases. The germline V gene encodes CDR1 DFQATT and CDR2 SNEGSKA (reference sequence). V trimming: 3 bases; J trimming: 5 bases; junction bases outside the gene matches: 8. The CDR3 is 14 amino acids. CDR3 DNA: TGCAGTGCTAGTGGGGCCAGCGGGGGTGAGACCCAGTACTTC. Amino acid sequence: CSASGASGGETQYF.

The chain couples TRBV5-1 to TRBJ1-1; 7 bases fit TRBD1. V lost 5 bases to trimming and J lost 0 bases; unmatched junction nucleotides: 10. This CDR3 region has 16 residues. CDR1 SGHRS and CDR2 YFSETQ come from the germline V gene. CDR3 sequence: CASRQGGGSLNTEAFF. The CDR3 DNA reads TGCGCCAGCAGGCAGGGGGGCGGCAGCTTGAACACTGAAGCTTTCTTT.

In regard to this clone: Other DNA sequences in this specimen translate into the identical CDR3. The V call is TRBV30, the J call TRBJ1-1, with TRBD1 matching 7 bases. J lost 2 bases, V lost 4 bases, and 4 bases had no gene match. The CDR3 has 13 amino acids. CDR1 is GTSNPN and CDR2 is SVGIG in the germline V gene (reference sequence). CDR3 DNA sequence: TGTGCCTGGAAGGACAGGTCAAACACTGAAGCTTTCTTT. As protein: CAWKDRSNTEAFF.

The rearrangement links TRBV7-2 to TRBJ1-6, with no clear D. Deletions cut 2 bases from V and 7 bases from J, with 6 bases between. CDR1 and CDR2 from the germline V gene are SGHTA and FQGNSA. This CDR3 region has 13 residues. In DNA, the CDR3 is TGTGCCAGCAGCTTACCCCAGAATTCACCCCTCCACTTT. It is translated as CASSLPQNSPLHF.

CDR3 sequence (DNA): TGTGCCAGCAGTAAAGGAGGACTAGCGGGGGCCTACGAGCAGTACTTC. As protein: CASSKGGLAGAYEQYF. This chain joins TRBV28 and TRBJ2-7, with 13 bases that match TRBD2. CDR3 length: 16 amino acids. Germline assignment: CDR1 MDHEN and CDR2 SYDVKM. V gave up 5 bases and J gave up 2 bases; unmatched junction bases: 6.

This clone has just one count. The rearrangement uses TRBV9 and TRBJ2-7; 14 nucleotides agree with TRBD2. The V segment lost 4 bases and the J segment 1 base; nucleotides outside the gene matches: 4. The germline CDR1 and CDR2 sequences are SGDLS and YYNGEE. The CDR3 has 16 residues. Here the CDR3 reads CASSRGTSGGSYEQYF. CDR3 nucleotide sequence: TGTGCCAGCAGCAGAGGGACTAGCGGGGGATCCTACGAGCAGTACTTC. Based on the CDR3 plus reference TRBV9 and TRBJ2-7, the full variable domain is DSGVTQTPKHLITATGQRVTLRCSPRSGDLSVYWYQQSLDQGLQFLIQYYNGEERAKGNILERFSAQQFPDLHSELNLSSLELGDSALYFCASSRGTSGGSYEQYFGPGTRLTVT.

This clone showed up many times. J is TRBJ2-3 and V is TRBV30; perhaps TRBD2 as D (6 bases). CDR3 length equals 14 residues. V dropped 6 bases and J dropped 0 bases, with 13 bases sitting between them. Germline V gene lookup returns CDR1 GTSNPN and CDR2 SVGIG (reference sequence). CDR3 in amino acids: CACLRGLSTDTQYF. The DNA for the CDR3 is TGTGCCTGTCTACGGGGACTCAGCACAGATACGCAGTATTTT.

The chain has TRBV3-1 (or the pseudogene TRBV3-2) and TRBJ2-5; 8 bases are a match to TRBD2. This CDR3 has 13 amino acids. The germline V gene encodes CDR1 LGHDT and CDR2 YNNKEL (reference sequence). Losses at the gene ends were 4 bases for V and 13 bases for J; bases not matched to a gene: 11. The DNA for the CDR3 is TGTGCCAGCAGCCGCAGCGGGGGCCCCCTCTGGTACTTC. It specifies CASSRSGGPLWYF.

The rearrangement uses TRBV6-1 and TRBJ1-5; 8 nucleotides align to TRBD1. Trimming cost V 3 bases and J 7 bases; bases outside gene matches: 8. This CDR3 has 15 residues. CDR1 is MNHNS and CDR2 is SASEGT in the germline V gene. CDR3 DNA: TGTGCCAGCAGTGAGACAGGGGAAGGAGGGCAGCCCCAGCATTTT. Its protein is CASSETGEGGQPQHF.

The chain has TRBV5-1 and TRBJ2-1, with 10 bases that match TRBD2. This CDR3 is built from 15 residues. V was pared by 2 bases and J by 5 bases, with 4 bases of the junction left unmatched. Germline lookup yields CDR1 SGHRS and CDR2 YFSETQ. The DNA for the CDR3 is TGCGCCAGCAGCTTCCTAGCGGGGGCGAACAATGAGCAGTTCTTC. Encoded protein: CASSFLAGANNEQFF.